This TCR beta chain was recorded in a study of blood T cell dynamics during melanoma immunotherapy. Every bulk PBMC sample received the same 350 ng of DNA. Only in-frame clones appear in the TCRdb table, and some are missing; sequencing was by immunoSEQ multiplex PCR. The table includes around 12,000 clones, approximately 84% detected once. Overall study findings and caveats: At W3, later disease-control patients showed bifurcated PBMC repertoire changes, unlike progressors.

Comments on this clone: Its antigen remains unknown.

Germline V gives CDR1 SQVTM, CDR2 ANQGSEA. The CDR3 runs 14 residues. Time point in this sample: pre-treatment baseline. Patients with prior systemic cancer treatment, concomitant immunosuppressants, or other active malignancies were excluded. The chain recombines TRBV29-1 with TRBJ2-5; 8 nucleotides match TRBD1. The assigned J gene may be wrong: the sequence end matches TRBJ2-7 better. The clonotype originates from a human donor with melanoma. The sample in question was blood, obtained from a patient treated with checkpoint blockade. CDR3: CSVDPGTGFYEQYF. Here the CDR3 DNA reads TGCAGCGTTGACCCAGGGACAGGATTTTACGAGCAGTACTTC.